The subject of this entry is one TCR beta chain. Its antigen is currently not known. No per-base quality is available; no much larger clone lies one base away. Spanning cysteine to phenylalanine, the CDR3 consists of 15 amino acids. Of all the DNA, just the CDR3 is kept, 45 bases in frame from base 1. Unmatched junction bases come to 14, with V trimmed by 7 bases and J by 5 bases. The CDR1 and CDR2 encoded by the germline V gene are SGHRS and YFSETQ. The immunoSEQ Assay was used to sequence TCRbeta CDR3 regions. After extraction, genomic DNA underwent amplification by bias-controlled multiplex PCR, followed by high-throughput sequencing. From the authors' description of their analysis: To quantify the absolute abundance of every unique TCRbeta CDR3 region, sequences were collapsed and filtered. T cell fraction was estimated by normalizing TCRbeta template counts to usable DNA, which was measured by amplifying reference genes present in all nucleated cells. Repertoire TCRs were annotated as SARS-CoV-2-specific when V gene, CDR3 amino acid sequence and J gene were exactly matched to a known reactive TCR set. MIRA supplied the reference SARS-CoV-2 TCR set, which was filtered for enrichment in COVID-19-positive ImmuneCODE repertoires so that public or cross-reactive TCRs were removed. Drawing on the MIRA antigens, annotated TCRs were analysed further at the level of specific ORF or position within ORF. Depth was the summed frequency of annotated unique rearrangements, while breadth was defined as annotated unique rearrangements over total unique productive rearrangements. Two-sided Wilcoxon rank-sum tests were applied when comparing TCR breadth between groups. What TCRdb holds here is the immuneACCESS table cut down to in-frame rearrangements. Part of the clones is not present; checked against another copy, under half of the missing clones reflect an unresolved V gene, and the others are unexplained. V and J calls and clone size are as listed in that table; D and trimming were resolved from the DNA. The sample data list over 85,000 clones, and 82% of these were observed just once. Around a sixth of the sample is taken by the ten largest.

The entry originates in a study of Ad26.COV2.S vaccination and SARS-CoV-2 variants (dated by TCRdb to the early 2020s). Looking at the study overall: TCRbeta repertoire sequencing served as the tool for gauging how specific and how broad the SARS-CoV-2-reactive T cell receptors were following Ad26.COV2.S vaccination. A total of roughly 32 samples were included in the TCR-sequenced set, comprising around 20 Ad26.COV2.S vaccine recipients, 5 placebo recipients and 8 SARS-CoV-2 convalescent individuals. General findings and caveats noted by the study authors: Non-spike TCR breadth was comparable between vaccine and placebo recipients, consistent with the vaccine containing only spike. Higher spike-specific TCR breadth was observed in Ad26.COV2.S recipients than in placebo recipients (P = 0.0014). According to the authors, total T cell responses may have been underestimated by the TCR breadth and depth analyses. After vaccination, substantial breadth of spike-specific CD8+ and CD4+ T cell responses was reported.

The sample's time point label is to be understood as: individuals recovered from natural SARS-CoV-2 infection. The receptor comes from a human donor who had recovered from COVID-19. Recombination joined TRBV5-1 with TRBJ2-5; the junction holds 7 bases that match TRBD2. Sequenced here: peripheral blood, sampled after recovery from COVID-19. At the DNA level, the sequence is TGCGCCAGCCGGAATAGCGGGCTCGATGGGGAGACCCAGTACTTC. It specifies CASRNSGLDGETQYF.